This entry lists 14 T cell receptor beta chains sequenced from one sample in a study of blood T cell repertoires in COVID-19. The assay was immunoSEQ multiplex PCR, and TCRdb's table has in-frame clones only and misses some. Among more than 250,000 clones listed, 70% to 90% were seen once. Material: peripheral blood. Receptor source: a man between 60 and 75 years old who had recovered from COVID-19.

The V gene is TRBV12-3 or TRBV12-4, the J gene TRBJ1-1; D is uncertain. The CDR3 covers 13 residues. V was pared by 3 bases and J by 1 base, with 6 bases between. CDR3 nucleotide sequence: TGTGCCAGCAGTTTCAGACAGAACACTGAAGCTTTCTTT. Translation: CASSFRQNTEAFF.

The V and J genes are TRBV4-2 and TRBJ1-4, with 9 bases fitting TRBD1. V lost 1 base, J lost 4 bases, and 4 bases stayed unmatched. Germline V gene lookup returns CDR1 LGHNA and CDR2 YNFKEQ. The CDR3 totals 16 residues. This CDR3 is CASSQVGQGLNEKLFF. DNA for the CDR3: TGTGCCAGCAGCCAAGTGGGACAGGGCCTTAATGAAAAACTGTTTTTT.

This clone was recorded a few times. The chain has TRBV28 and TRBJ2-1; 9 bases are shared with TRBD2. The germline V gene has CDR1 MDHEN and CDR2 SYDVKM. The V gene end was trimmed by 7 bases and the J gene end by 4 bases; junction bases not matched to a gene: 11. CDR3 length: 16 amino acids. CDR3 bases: TGTGCCAGCATCGGTGTAGCGGGAGTCGGGTACAATGAGCAGTTCTTC. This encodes CASIGVAGVGYNEQFF.

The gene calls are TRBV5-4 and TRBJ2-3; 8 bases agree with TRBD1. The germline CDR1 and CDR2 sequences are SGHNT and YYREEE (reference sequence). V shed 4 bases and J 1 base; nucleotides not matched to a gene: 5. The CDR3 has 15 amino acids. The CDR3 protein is CASSPRGPGTDTQYF. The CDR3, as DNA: TGTGCCAGCAGCCCCAGGGGGCCGGGCACAGATACGCAGTATTTT.

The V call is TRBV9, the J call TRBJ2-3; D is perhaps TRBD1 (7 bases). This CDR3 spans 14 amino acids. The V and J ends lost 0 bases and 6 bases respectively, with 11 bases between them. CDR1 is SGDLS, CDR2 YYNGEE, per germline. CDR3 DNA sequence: TGTGCCAGCAGCGTAGAATCAGGGGGGGATACGCAGTATTTT. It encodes CASSVESGGDTQYF.

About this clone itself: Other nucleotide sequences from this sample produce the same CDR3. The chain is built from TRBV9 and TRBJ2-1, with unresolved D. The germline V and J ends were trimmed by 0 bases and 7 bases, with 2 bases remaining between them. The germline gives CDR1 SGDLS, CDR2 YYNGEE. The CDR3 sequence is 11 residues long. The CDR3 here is CASSVANEQFF. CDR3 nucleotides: TGTGCCAGCAGCGTAGCTAATGAGCAGTTCTTC.

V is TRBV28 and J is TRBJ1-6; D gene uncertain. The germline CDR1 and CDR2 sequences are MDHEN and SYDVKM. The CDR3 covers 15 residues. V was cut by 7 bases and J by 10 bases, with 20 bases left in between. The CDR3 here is CASNAGVSVGSPLHF. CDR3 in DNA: TGTGCCAGCAATGCCGGGGTTTCAGTCGGGTCACCCCTCCACTTT.

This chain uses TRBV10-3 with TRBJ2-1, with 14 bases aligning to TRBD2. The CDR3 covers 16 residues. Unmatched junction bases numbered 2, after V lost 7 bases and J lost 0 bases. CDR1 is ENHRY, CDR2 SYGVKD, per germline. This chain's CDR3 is CAIIGTSGSSYNEQFF. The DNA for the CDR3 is TGTGCCATCATTGGGACTAGCGGGAGCTCCTACAATGAGCAGTTCTTC.

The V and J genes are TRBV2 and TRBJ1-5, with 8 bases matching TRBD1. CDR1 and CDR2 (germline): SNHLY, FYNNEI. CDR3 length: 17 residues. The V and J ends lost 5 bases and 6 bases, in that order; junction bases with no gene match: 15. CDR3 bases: TGTGCCAGCAGTCGACGAGCGACAGGGGTACTTGGTCAGCCCCAGCATTTT. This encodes CASSRRATGVLGQPQHF.

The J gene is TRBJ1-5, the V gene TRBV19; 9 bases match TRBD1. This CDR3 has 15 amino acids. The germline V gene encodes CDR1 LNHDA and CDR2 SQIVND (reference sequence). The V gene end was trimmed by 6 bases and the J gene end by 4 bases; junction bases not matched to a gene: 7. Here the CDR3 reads CASSPSDRGNQPQHF. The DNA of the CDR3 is TGTGCCAGTAGCCCCTCGGACAGGGGTAATCAGCCCCAGCATTTT.

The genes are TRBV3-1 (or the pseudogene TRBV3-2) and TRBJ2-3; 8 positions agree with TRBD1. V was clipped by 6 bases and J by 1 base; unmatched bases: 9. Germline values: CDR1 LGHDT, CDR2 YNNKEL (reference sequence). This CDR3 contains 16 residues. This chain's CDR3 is CASRPDRGFRTDTQYF. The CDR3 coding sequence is TGTGCCAGCAGGCCAGACAGGGGATTCCGCACAGATACGCAGTATTTT.

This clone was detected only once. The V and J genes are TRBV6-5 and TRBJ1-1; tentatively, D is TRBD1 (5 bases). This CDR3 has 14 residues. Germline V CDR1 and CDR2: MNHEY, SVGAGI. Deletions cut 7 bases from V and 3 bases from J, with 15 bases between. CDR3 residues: CASKVGGRDTEAFF. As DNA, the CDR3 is TGTGCCAGCAAGGTCGGGGGTCGGGACACTGAAGCTTTCTTT.

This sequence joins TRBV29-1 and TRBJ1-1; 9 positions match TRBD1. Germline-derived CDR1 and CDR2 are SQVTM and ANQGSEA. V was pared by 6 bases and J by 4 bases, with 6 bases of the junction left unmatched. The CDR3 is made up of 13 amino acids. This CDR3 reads CSVGGQGTTEAFF. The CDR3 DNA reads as TGCAGCGTCGGAGGACAGGGGACCACTGAAGCTTTCTTT.

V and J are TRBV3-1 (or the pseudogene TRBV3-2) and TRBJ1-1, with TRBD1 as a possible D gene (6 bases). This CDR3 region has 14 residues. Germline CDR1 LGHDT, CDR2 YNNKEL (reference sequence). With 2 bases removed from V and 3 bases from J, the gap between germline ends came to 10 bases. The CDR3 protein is CASSQQGRDTEAFF. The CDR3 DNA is TGTGCCAGCAGCCAACAGGGGAGGGACACTGAAGCTTTCTTT.